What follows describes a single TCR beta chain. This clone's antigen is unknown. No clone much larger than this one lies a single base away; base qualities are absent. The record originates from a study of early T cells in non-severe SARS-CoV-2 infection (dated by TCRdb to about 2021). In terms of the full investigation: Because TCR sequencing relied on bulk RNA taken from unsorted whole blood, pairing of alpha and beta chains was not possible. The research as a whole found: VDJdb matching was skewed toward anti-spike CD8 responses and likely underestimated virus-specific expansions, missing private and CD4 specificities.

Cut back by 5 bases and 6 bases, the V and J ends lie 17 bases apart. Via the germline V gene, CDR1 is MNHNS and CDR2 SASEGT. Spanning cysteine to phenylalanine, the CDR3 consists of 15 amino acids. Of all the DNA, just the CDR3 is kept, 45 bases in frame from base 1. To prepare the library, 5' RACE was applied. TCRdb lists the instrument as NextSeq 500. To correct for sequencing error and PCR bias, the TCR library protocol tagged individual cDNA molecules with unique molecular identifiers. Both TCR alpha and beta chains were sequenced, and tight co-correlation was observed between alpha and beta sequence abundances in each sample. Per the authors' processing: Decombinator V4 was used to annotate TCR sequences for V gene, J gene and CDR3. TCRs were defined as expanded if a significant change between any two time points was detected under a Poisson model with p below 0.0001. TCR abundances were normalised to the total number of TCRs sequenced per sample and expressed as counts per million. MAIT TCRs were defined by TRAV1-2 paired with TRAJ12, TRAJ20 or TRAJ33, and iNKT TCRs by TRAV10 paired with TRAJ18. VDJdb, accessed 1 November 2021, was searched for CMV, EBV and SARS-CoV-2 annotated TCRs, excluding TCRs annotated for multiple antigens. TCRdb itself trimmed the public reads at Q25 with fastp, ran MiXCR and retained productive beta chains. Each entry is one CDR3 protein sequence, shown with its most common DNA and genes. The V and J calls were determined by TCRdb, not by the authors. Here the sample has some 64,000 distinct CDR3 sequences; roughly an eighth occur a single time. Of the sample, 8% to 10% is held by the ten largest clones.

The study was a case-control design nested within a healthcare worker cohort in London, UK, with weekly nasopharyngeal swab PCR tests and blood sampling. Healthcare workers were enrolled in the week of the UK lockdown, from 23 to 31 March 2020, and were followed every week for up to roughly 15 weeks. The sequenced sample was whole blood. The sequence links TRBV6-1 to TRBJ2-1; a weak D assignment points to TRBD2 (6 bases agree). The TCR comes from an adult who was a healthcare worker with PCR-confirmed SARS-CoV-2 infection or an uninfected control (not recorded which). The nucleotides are TGTGCCAGCAGTTTTACGAGACTAGTCGGCAATGAGCAGTTCTTC. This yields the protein CASSFTRLVGNEQFF.